These 15 T cell receptor beta chains originate from one sample sequenced in a study of blood T cell repertoires in COVID-19. Generated by immunoSEQ multiplex PCR, the TCRdb table keeps only in-frame clones and is missing some. The sample has roughly 160,000 clones, around 90% seen once. Sample: peripheral blood. The receptors derive from a man aged 18 to 30 with acute or convalescent COVID-19.

The chain carries TRBV6-4 and TRBJ2-3, with 8 bases lining up with TRBD2. The CDR3 is 16 residues long. CDR1 is MRHNA and CDR2 is SNTAGT in the germline V gene. V was pared by 3 bases and J by 1 base, with 6 bases of the junction left unmatched. Here the CDR3 reads CASSELSGRGTDTQYF. The CDR3 coding sequence is TGTGCCAGCAGTGAGCTCAGCGGGAGAGGCACAGATACGCAGTATTTT.

The genes are TRBV18 and TRBJ1-1; D is unresolved. Trimming removed 5 bases from V and 0 bases from J, with 10 bases in between. This CDR3 is built from 14 residues. From germline, CDR1 is KGHSH and CDR2 LQKENI. The CDR3 spells CASSSDRMNTEAFF. The CDR3, as DNA: TGTGCCAGCTCAAGCGATCGAATGAACACTGAAGCTTTCTTT. The whole variable domain, filled in from reference TRBV18 and TRBJ1-1, reads NAGVMQNPRHLVRRRGQEARLRCSPMKGHSHVYWYRQLPEEGLKFMVYLQKENIIDESGMPKERFSAEFPKEGPSILRIQQVVRGDSAAYFCASSSDRMNTEAFFGQGTRLTVV.

The chain combines TRBV23-1 with TRBJ1-2, with 10 bases lining up with TRBD1. TRBV23-1 counts as an open reading frame of uncertain function. This CDR3 is 16 amino acids long. V gave up 1 base and J gave up 6 bases; unmatched junction bases: 8. Here the CDR3 reads CASSQFGTGELNGYTF. Here the CDR3 DNA reads TGCGCCAGCAGTCAATTCGGGACAGGGGAGTTGAATGGCTACACCTTC.

This clone appeared a few times. The chain has TRBV6-5 and TRBJ1-1, with D possibly being TRBD1 (6 bases). CDR3 size: 15 residues. The V end lost 8 bases, the J end lost 2 bases, and 18 bases lay between the germline ends. The germline CDR1 and CDR2 sequences are MNHEY and SVGAGI. In nucleotides, the CDR3 is TGTGCCAGCGAAAAGGACAGAACAACAAACACTGAAGCTTTCTTT. Translation: CASEKDRTTNTEAFF.

V usage is TRBV9 and J usage is TRBJ2-2; D unresolved. The CDR3 length is 12 residues. V was shortened by 2 bases and J by 6 bases, with 5 bases between the two germline ends. CDR1 is SGDLS and CDR2 is YYNGEE in the germline V gene. This chain's CDR3 is CASSVWPGELFF. CDR3 in DNA: TGTGCCAGCAGCGTTTGGCCCGGGGAGCTGTTTTTT.

The rearrangement joins TRBV6-5 to TRBJ2-7, with D possibly matching TRBD1 (6 bases). V was shortened by 8 bases and J by 3 bases, with 11 bases between the two germline ends. Per germline, CDR1 MNHEY and CDR2 SVGAGI. There are 12 residues in the CDR3. Here the CDR3 DNA reads TGTGCCAGCGGAGGACAGTACTACGAGCAGTACTTC. Protein product: CASGGQYYEQYF.

This chain joins TRBV5-1 and TRBJ1-3, with D uncertain. This CDR3 has 14 residues. CDR1 is SGHRS and CDR2 is YFSETQ in the germline V gene. V was cut by 4 bases and J by 4 bases, with 12 bases left in between. CDR3 residues: CASSPVSGGNTIYF. In DNA form, the CDR3 reads TGCGCCAGCAGCCCTGTTTCGGGAGGAAACACCATATATTTT.

The V call is TRBV10-2, the J call TRBJ2-7, with D maybe TRBD2 (6 bases). V shed 6 bases and J shed 0 bases, with 12 bases lying between them. The germline V gene encodes CDR1 WSHSY and CDR2 SAAADI. This CDR3 comprises 14 residues. Here the CDR3 reads CASRPDGSSYEQYF. CDR3 bases: TGCGCCAGCAGACCCGACGGGAGCTCCTACGAGCAGTACTTC.

The V and J genes are TRBV5-1 and TRBJ2-3; D might be TRBD2 (6 bases). The germline CDR1 and CDR2 sequences are SGHRS and YFSETQ. Trimming removed 3 bases from V and 0 bases from J, with 11 bases in between. This CDR3 is built from 15 residues. Written as DNA, the CDR3 is TGCGCCAGCAGCTCGGGACTGGCGAGCACAGATACGCAGTATTTT. This sequence encodes CASSSGLASTDTQYF.

The chain employs TRBV11-2 and TRBJ1-6, with a weak D call TRBD1 (6 bases). The CDR3 contains 14 residues. CDR1 is SGHAT and CDR2 is FQNNGV in the germline V gene. Trimming stripped 1 base from V and 7 bases from J, with 8 bases between. The CDR3 DNA reads TGTGCCAGCAGCTTAGCAGGGGCCAATTCACCCCTCCACTTT. Amino acids: CASSLAGANSPLHF.

The gene calls are TRBV28 and TRBJ2-7; tentatively, D is TRBD1 (6 bases). The CDR3 is 14 residues long. Trimming pared 1 base from V and 0 bases from J, leaving 7 bases between. Per germline, CDR1 MDHEN and CDR2 SYDVKM. The CDR3 spells CASSLSGASYEQYF. Written as DNA, the CDR3 is TGTGCCAGCAGTTTATCAGGGGCCTCCTACGAGCAGTACTTC.

This chain joins TRBV19 and TRBJ1-2, with D possibly TRBD1 on 6 matching bases. Germline values: CDR1 LNHDA, CDR2 SQIVND (reference sequence). CDR3 size: 15 residues. Trimming took off 6 bases at V and 5 bases at J, with 19 bases between the two ends. In nucleotides, the CDR3 is TGTGCCAGTAGCATGGGCCCCGGAACAGGGTATGGCTACACCTTC. The encoded protein is CASSMGPGTGYGYTF.

This chain uses TRBV4-2 with TRBJ1-4; tentative D call: TRBD1 (5 bases). Germline-derived CDR1 and CDR2 are LGHNA and YNFKEQ. This CDR3 has 17 residues. V was pared by 0 bases and J by 8 bases, with 19 bases between. CDR3 sequence reads: CASSQDQARTGDEKLFF. The CDR3 DNA is TGTGCCAGCAGCCAAGATCAAGCGCGGACGGGGGACGAAAAACTGTTTTTT.

The CDR3 sequence is CASSVGVSGGAPNEQFF. DNA of the CDR3: TGTGCCAGCAGCGTCGGTGTTAGCGGGGGGGCCCCCAATGAGCAGTTCTTC. The chain is built from TRBV9 and TRBJ2-1, with 11 positions matching TRBD2. Germline CDR1 reads SGDLS; CDR2 reads YYNGEE. V lost 2 bases and J lost 6; bases outside the gene matches: 10. The CDR3 contains 17 residues.

This chain links TRBV18 with TRBJ2-3, with 8 bases lining up with TRBD1. The length of the CDR3 is 16 residues. Germline V CDR1 and CDR2: KGHSH, LQKENI. Unmatched junction bases numbered 7, after V lost 3 bases and J lost 2 bases. This CDR3 reads CASSPGTGGNTDTQYF. The CDR3 region has the DNA TGTGCCAGCTCACCCGGGACAGGCGGAAACACAGATACGCAGTATTTT.